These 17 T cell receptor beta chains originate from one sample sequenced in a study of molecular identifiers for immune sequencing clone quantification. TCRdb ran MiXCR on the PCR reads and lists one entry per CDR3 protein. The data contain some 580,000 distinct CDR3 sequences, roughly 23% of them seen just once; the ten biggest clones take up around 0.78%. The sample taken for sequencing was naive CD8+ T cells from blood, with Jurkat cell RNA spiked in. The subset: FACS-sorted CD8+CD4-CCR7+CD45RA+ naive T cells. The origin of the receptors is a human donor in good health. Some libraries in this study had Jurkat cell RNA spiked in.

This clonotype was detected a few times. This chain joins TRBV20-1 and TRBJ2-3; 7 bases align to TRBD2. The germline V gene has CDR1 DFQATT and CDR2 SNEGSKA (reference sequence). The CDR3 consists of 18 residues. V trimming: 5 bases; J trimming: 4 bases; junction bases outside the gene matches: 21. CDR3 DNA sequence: TGCAGTGCTTATACCACCCATTCGGCGCGGGAGCCGCCAGATACGCAGTATTTT. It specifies CSAYTTHSAREPPDTQYF.

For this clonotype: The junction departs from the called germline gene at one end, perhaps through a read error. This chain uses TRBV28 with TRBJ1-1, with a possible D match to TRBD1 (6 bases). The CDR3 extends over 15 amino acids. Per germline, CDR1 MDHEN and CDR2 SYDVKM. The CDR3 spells CASSLLGSGDTEALF. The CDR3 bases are TGTGCCAGCAGTTTATTGGGGAGCGGGGACACTGAAGCTCTCTTT.

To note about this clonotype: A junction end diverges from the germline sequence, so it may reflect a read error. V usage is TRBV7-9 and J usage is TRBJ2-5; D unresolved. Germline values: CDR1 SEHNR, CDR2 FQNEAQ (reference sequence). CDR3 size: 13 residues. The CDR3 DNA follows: TGTGCCAGCAGCGGTCGAGGAAAAGAGGCCCAGTACTTC. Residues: CASSGRGKEAQYF.

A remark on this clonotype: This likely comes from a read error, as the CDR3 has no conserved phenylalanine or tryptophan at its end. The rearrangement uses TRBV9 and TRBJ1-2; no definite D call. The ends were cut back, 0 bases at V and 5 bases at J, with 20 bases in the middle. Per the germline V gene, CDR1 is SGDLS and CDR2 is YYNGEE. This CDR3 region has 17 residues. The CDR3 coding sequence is TGTGCCAGCAGCGTAGGGTCAGGTGTTGAGATGGATTATGGCTACACCCTC. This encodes CASSVGSGVEMDYGYTL.

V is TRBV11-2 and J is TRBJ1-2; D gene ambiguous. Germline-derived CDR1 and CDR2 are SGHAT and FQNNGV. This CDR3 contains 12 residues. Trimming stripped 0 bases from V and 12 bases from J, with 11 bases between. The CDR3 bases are TGTGCCAGCAGCTTAGAAGCTAAGGGCAACACCTTC. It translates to CASSLEAKGNTF.

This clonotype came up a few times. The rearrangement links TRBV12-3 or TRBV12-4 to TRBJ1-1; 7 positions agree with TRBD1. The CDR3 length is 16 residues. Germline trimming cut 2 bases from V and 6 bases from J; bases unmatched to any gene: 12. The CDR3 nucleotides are TGTGCCAGCAGTTTAACGTTTGGGACAGTAGGATCTGAAGCTTTCTTT. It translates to CASSLTFGTVGSEAFF.

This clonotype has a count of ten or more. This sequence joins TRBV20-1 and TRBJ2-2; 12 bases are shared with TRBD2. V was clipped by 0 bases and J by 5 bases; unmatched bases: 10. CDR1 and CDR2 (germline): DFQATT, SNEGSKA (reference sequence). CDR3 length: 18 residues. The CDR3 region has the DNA TGCAGTGCTAGAGAGGCTAGCGGGAGGGGGCCGGAGACCGGGGAGCTGTTTTTT. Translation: CSAREASGRGPETGELFF.

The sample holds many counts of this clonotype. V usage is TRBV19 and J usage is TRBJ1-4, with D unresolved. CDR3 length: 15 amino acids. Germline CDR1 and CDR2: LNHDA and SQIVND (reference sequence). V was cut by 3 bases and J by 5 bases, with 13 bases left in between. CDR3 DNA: TGTGCCAGTAGTATCCGTCAGCCTGGAAATGAAAAACTGTTTTTT. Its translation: CASSIRQPGNEKLFF.

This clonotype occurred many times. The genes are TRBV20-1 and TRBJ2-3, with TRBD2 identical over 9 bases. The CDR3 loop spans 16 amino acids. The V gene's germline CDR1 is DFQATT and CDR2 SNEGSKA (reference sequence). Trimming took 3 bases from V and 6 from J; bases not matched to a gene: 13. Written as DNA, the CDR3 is TGCAGTGCTAGGGCCCAAAGTAGCGGGGGTCCTGATACGCAGTATTTT. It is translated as CSARAQSSGGPDTQYF.

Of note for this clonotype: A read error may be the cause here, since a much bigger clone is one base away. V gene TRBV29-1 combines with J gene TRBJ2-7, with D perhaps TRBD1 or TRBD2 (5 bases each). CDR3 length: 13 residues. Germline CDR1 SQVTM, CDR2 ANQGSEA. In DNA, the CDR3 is TGCTGCGTTGGGACGGCAGGGAGCTACGAGCAGTACTTC. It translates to CCVGTAGSYEQYF.

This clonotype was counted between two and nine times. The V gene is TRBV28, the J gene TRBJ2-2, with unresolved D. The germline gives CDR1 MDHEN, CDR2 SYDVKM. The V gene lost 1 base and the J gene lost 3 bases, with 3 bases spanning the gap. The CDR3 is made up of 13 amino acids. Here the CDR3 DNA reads TGTGCCAGCAGTTTATTTGACACCGGGGAGCTGTTTTTT. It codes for CASSLFDTGELFF.

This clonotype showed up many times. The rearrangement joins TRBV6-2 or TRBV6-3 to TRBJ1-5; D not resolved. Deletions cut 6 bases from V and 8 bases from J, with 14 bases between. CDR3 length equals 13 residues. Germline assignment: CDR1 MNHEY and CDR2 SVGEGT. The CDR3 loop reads CASSWVLSEPQHF. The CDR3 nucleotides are TGTGCCAGCAGCTGGGTACTCTCGGAGCCCCAGCATTTT.

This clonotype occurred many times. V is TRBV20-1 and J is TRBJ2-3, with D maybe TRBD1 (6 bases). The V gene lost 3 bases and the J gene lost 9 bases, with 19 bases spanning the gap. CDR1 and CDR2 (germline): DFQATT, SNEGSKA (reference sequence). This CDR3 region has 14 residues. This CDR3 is CSARAAKGTLTQYF. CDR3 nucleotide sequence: TGCAGTGCTAGGGCGGCGAAAGGGACATTGACGCAGTATTTT.

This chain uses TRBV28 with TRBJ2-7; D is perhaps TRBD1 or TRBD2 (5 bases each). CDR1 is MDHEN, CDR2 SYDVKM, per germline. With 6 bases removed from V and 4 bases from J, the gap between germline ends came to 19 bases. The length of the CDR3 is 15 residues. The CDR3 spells CASRFRRVGEYEQYF. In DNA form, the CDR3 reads TGTGCCAGCAGGTTCAGGCGGGTGGGGGAATACGAGCAGTACTTC.

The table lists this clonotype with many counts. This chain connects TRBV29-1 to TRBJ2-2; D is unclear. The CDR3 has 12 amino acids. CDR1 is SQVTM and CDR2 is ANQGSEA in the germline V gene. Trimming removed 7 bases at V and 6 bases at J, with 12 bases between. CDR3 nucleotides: TGCAGCGCTGGAGATGGGTCCGGGGAGCTGTTTTTT. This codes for CSAGDGSGELFF.

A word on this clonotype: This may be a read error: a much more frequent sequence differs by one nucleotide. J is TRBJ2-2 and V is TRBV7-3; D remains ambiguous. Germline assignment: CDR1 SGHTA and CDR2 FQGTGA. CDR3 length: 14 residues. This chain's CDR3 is CASGLEGPTGELFF. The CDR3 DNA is TGTGCCAGCGGCTTAGAAGGACCCACCGGGGAGCTGTTTTTT.

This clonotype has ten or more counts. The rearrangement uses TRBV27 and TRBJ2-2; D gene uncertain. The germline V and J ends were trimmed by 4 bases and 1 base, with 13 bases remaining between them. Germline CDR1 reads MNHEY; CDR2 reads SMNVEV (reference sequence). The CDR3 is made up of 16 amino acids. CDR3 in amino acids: CASSSGATWNTGELFF. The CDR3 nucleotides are TGTGCCAGCAGTTCAGGAGCAACTTGGAACACCGGGGAGCTGTTTTTT.